The 27 T cell receptor beta chains listed next were all sequenced from one sample in a study of beta chain features in type 1 diabetes. Study-level results: TCRB CDR3 length was moderately but significantly reduced in all four CD4+ subsets of Type 1 diabetes patients.

These receptors have no identified antigens. Expressed TCRB transcripts were sequenced after all isolated RNA was converted to cDNA. The protocol was immunoSEQ multiplex PCR, while the TCRdb copy is restricted to in-frame clones and leaves out a portion. Here the sample spans 630,000 or so clones, more than 13% being singletons. Sequencing input: naive CD4+ T cells from blood. Every receptor here comes from a young man with type 1 diabetes.

This clone was observed a handful of times. The chain employs TRBV25-1 and TRBJ2-7; the D gene is possibly TRBD1 (7 bases). Germline CDR1 is MGHDK and CDR2 is SYGVNS. The CDR3 length is 14 residues. Between the trimmed V and J ends, which lost 10 bases and 7 bases, there was a span of 23 bases. The CDR3 protein is CATSSEGAPGEQYF. Written as DNA, the CDR3 is TGTGCCACCTCCTCGGAGGGGGCGCCGGGTGAGCAGTACTTC.

This clone was counted a few times. This chain uses TRBV10-3 with TRBJ2-7, with 7 bases that match TRBD2. Germline V lookup: CDR1 ENHRY, CDR2 SYGVKD. This CDR3 contains 15 residues. V gave up 4 bases and J gave up 0 bases; unmatched junction bases: 6. The CDR3 loop is CAISGELANSYEQYF. The CDR3 bases are TGTGCCATCAGTGGGGAACTAGCGAACTCCTACGAGCAGTACTTC.

V is TRBV6-1 and J is TRBJ2-7; D is perhaps TRBD2 (5 bases). Germline values: CDR1 MNHNS, CDR2 SASEGT. The length of the CDR3 is 18 residues. Trimming stripped 0 bases from V and 2 bases from J, with 20 bases between. DNA for the CDR3: TGTGCCAGCAGTGAAGCGCGTGGTGCGGGCAGGAGAACCTACGAGCAGTACTTC. This gives the protein CASSEARGAGRRTYEQYF.

The chain links TRBV4-3 to TRBJ2-5; 8 bases map to TRBD2. V was clipped by 0 bases and J by 5 bases; unmatched bases: 8. Germline V gene lookup returns CDR1 LGHNA and CDR2 YSLEER. The length of the CDR3 is 16 residues. CDR3 region: CASSQESSGGGETQYF. The CDR3 DNA follows: TGCGCCAGCAGCCAAGAGTCCTCGGGCGGGGGGGAGACCCAGTACTTC.

In this sample, this clone turned up a few times. The chain is built from TRBV9 and TRBJ1-5; no clear D gene. V was shortened by 3 bases and J by 3 bases, with 7 bases between the two germline ends. The germline CDR1 and CDR2 sequences are SGDLS and YYNGEE. The CDR3 has 13 amino acids. The CDR3 region is CASSDGYNQPQHF. The CDR3, as DNA: TGTGCCAGCAGCGACGGATACAATCAGCCCCAGCATTTT.

The J gene is TRBJ1-2, the V gene TRBV5-1; tentatively, D is TRBD1 (5 bases). Trimming left V 4 bases short and J 3 bases short, with 16 bases between. This CDR3 is 15 amino acids long. CDR1 is SGHRS, CDR2 YFSETQ, per germline. CDR3 coding DNA: TGCGCCAGCAGCCAAGGCGGGACGGCTTACTATGGCTACACCTTC. Protein product: CASSQGGTAYYGYTF. Full variable domain (rest looked up from reference TRBV5-1 and TRBJ1-2): KAGVTQTPRYLIKTRGQQVTLSCSPISGHRSVSWYQQTPGQGLQFLFEYFSETQRNKGNFPGRFSGRQFSNSRSEMNVSTLELGDSALYLCASSQGGTAYYGYTFGSGTRLTVV.

CDR3 coding DNA: TGTGCCAGCATCGCTTACCGACTGGGCACAGATACGCAGTATTTT. Its protein product is CASIAYRLGTDTQYF. The chain is built from TRBV21-1 and TRBJ2-3; the table calls TRBD2, which could not be checked here. TRBV21-1 is assigned pseudogene status. The CDR3 is 15 amino acids.

In its sample, this clone was seen a few times. This chain connects TRBV29-1 to TRBJ1-4; 8 bases match TRBD1. Per the germline V gene, CDR1 is SQVTM and CDR2 is ANQGSEA. The ends lost 3 bases at V and 8 bases at J; junction bases unmatched: 11. The CDR3 covers 15 residues. For the CDR3, the DNA is TGCAGCGTTGATTCAGGGACAGGTGATCTAGAAAAACTGTTTTTT. It is translated as CSVDSGTGDLEKLFF.

The CDR3 DNA sequence: TGTGCCAGCAGCTTCGGACTAGCGGGGGGACGAAACACCGGGGAGCTGTTTTTT. Encoded protein: CASSFGLAGGRNTGELFF. This chain connects TRBV7-9 to TRBJ2-2; 14 bases match TRBD2. Germline values: CDR1 SEHNR, CDR2 FQNEAQ (reference sequence). J gave up 2 bases and V 3 bases, and 5 bases lay outside the gene matches. The CDR3 sequence is 18 residues long.

This rearrangement joins TRBV25-1 to TRBJ2-1; possibly TRBD1 or TRBD2 for D (6 bases each). This CDR3 is 16 amino acids long. V dropped 4 bases and J dropped 5 bases, with 18 bases sitting between them. Germline CDR1 is MGHDK and CDR2 is SYGVNS. CDR3 sequence: CASSATWRGRHNEQFF. DNA of the CDR3: TGTGCCAGCAGTGCCACCTGGAGGGGGAGACACAATGAGCAGTTCTTC.

The rearrangement links TRBV7-9 to TRBJ2-1; 9 bases map to TRBD2. The CDR3 runs to 16 residues. Germline lookup yields CDR1 SEHNR and CDR2 FQNEAQ (reference sequence). V shed 5 bases and J 5 bases; nucleotides not matched to a gene: 10. The DNA for the CDR3 is TGTGCCAGCAGCCAGCCTGAGAGGACTAGCGACAATGAGCAGTTCTTC. Translation gives CASSQPERTSDNEQFF.

This clone occurred a few times. This chain uses TRBV7-2 with TRBJ2-5, with TRBD2 matching over 10 bases. Germline V lookup: CDR1 SGHTA, CDR2 FQGNSA. The CDR3 spans 17 residues. Trimming removed 2 bases from V and 2 bases from J; junction bases left unmatched: 8. The CDR3 loop is CASSLLVTSGPQETQYF. The CDR3 coding sequence is TGTGCCAGCAGCTTACTTGTGACTAGCGGGCCGCAAGAGACCCAGTACTTC.

CDR3 coding DNA: TGCGCCAGCAGCTTCAGCGGGAGGCCAGACACCGGGGAGCTGTTTTTT. It yields the protein CASSFSGRPDTGELFF. V usage is TRBV5-1 and J usage is TRBJ2-2; 9 positions match TRBD2. The CDR3 contains 16 residues. Per the germline V gene, CDR1 is SGHRS and CDR2 is YFSETQ. J lost 3 bases, V lost 2 bases, and 5 bases had no gene match.

This chain connects TRBV30 to TRBJ2-7; 9 positions agree with TRBD1. The J segment lost 6 bases and the V segment lost 5 bases, leaving 11 bases of the junction unmatched. Germline V CDR1 and CDR2: GTSNPN, SVGIG (reference sequence). The CDR3 sequence is 14 residues long. The chain's CDR3 is CAWDPGTGIFEQYF. CDR3 coding DNA: TGTGCCTGGGATCCCGGGACAGGGATTTTCGAGCAGTACTTC.

This chain links TRBV7-9 with TRBJ1-6; 9 bases are shared with TRBD1. This CDR3 has 12 residues. V shed 10 bases and J 6 bases; nucleotides not matched to a gene: 1. Germline CDR1 is SEHNR and CDR2 is FQNEAQ (reference sequence). This CDR3 reads CATGQGNSPLHF. CDR3 nucleotides: TGTGCCACGGGACAGGGTAATTCACCCCTCCACTTT.

V is TRBV13 and J is TRBJ2-5; TRBD1 might be the D (6 bases). This CDR3 is 15 amino acids long. The germline V and J ends were trimmed by 3 bases and 3 bases, with 14 bases remaining between them. The germline V gene has CDR1 PRHDT and CDR2 FYEKMQ (reference sequence). CDR3 protein: CASSFTRQDKETQYF. DNA of the CDR3: TGTGCCAGCAGCTTTACCCGACAGGACAAAGAGACCCAGTACTTC.

V is TRBV18 and J is TRBJ2-1, with 12 bases matching TRBD2. Germline lookup yields CDR1 KGHSH and CDR2 LQKENI. The CDR3 spans 15 residues. With V trimmed by 3 bases and J by 7 bases, 4 bases remained unmatched. The CDR3 DNA reads as TGTGCCAGCTCACCGACTAGCGGGAGTTGGAATGAGCAGTTCTTC. It yields the protein CASSPTSGSWNEQFF.

The rearrangement links TRBV30 to TRBJ2-1, with D hard to call. Trimming stripped 4 bases from V and 1 base from J, with 14 bases between. The CDR3 contains 15 residues. The germline CDR1 and CDR2 sequences are GTSNPN and SVGIG (reference sequence). This chain's CDR3 is CAWNPTTDSYNEQFF. As DNA, the CDR3 is TGTGCCTGGAACCCCACTACCGATTCCTACAATGAGCAGTTCTTC.

This clone has a handful of counts. This chain connects TRBV5-1 to TRBJ2-1, with D perhaps matching TRBD1 (6 bases). Trimming stripped 4 bases from V and 3 bases from J, with 11 bases between. CDR3 length: 14 residues. Germline assignment: CDR1 SGHRS and CDR2 YFSETQ. CDR3 sequence: CASSHADSYNEQFF. CDR3 in DNA: TGCGCCAGCAGCCACGCGGACAGCTACAATGAGCAGTTCTTC.

The rearrangement uses TRBV9 and TRBJ2-6; D ambiguous. The CDR3 loop spans 17 amino acids. The germline V gene has CDR1 SGDLS and CDR2 YYNGEE. The V end was cut by 0 bases, the J end by 0 bases, with 10 bases between. This CDR3 reads CASSVDAAGSGANVLTF. CDR3 DNA sequence: TGTGCCAGCAGCGTAGACGCCGCCGGCTCTGGGGCCAACGTCCTGACTTTC.

DNA for the CDR3: TGTGCCACCAGCCCAAGGACTAGCGGGAGGTTCAATGAGCAGTTCTTC. Translated: CATSPRTSGRFNEQFF. The V call is TRBV15, the J call TRBJ2-1; 14 bases line up with TRBD2. V lost 5 bases and J lost 6; bases outside the gene matches: 6. The germline V gene encodes CDR1 LNHNV and CDR2 YYDKDF (reference sequence). The CDR3 consists of 16 residues.

A few counts support this clone. The rearrangement joins TRBV5-8 to TRBJ2-1; 7 nucleotides align to TRBD1. This CDR3 has 15 amino acids. V was pared by 4 bases and J by 9 bases, with 13 bases of the junction left unmatched. Per germline, CDR1 SGHTS and CDR2 YDEGEE. CDR3 in amino acids: CASSTGQSSRGEQFF. Written as DNA, the CDR3 is TGTGCCAGCAGCACGGGACAGAGCAGTAGAGGTGAGCAGTTCTTC.

This clone was observed a few times. The genes are TRBV6-6 and TRBJ1-5; D possibly corresponds to TRBD1 (5 bases). This CDR3 has 13 residues. Germline CDR1 MNHNY, CDR2 SVGAGI (reference sequence). V shed 4 bases and J shed 5 bases, with 9 bases lying between them. The CDR3 sequence: CASSWGVYQPQHF. In DNA form, the CDR3 reads TGTGCCAGCAGTTGGGGGGTTTATCAGCCCCAGCATTTT.

V gene TRBV5-4 combines with J gene TRBJ2-4, with D maybe TRBD2 (5 bases). V was trimmed by 4 bases and J by 0 bases, leaving 14 bases between them. The CDR3 totals 16 residues. CDR1 SGHNT and CDR2 YYREEE come from the germline V gene (reference sequence). CDR3 bases: TGTGCCAGCAGCACCGGACTGCCCCTAGCCAAAAACATTCAGTACTTC. Protein product: CASSTGLPLAKNIQYF.

This clone turned up a few times. This chain uses TRBV6-1 with TRBJ2-2, with 7 nucleotides matching TRBD1. The CDR3 is 15 residues long. V lost 6 bases and J lost 6; bases outside the gene matches: 10. Germline-derived CDR1 and CDR2 are MNHNS and SASEGT. This chain's CDR3 is CASSFLRQGAGELFF. The DNA for the CDR3 is TGTGCCAGCAGCTTCCTCAGACAGGGTGCCGGGGAGCTGTTTTTT.

The chain recombines TRBV6-5 with TRBJ2-5, with TRBD1 identical over 7 bases. V was pared by 6 bases and J by 2 bases, with 3 bases of the junction left unmatched. Germline lookup yields CDR1 MNHEY and CDR2 SVGAGI. CDR3 length: 13 amino acids. CDR3 protein: CASSLRGQETQYF. The DNA for the CDR3 is TGTGCCAGCAGCCTCAGGGGGCAAGAGACCCAGTACTTC.

The table lists this clone with a few counts. V is TRBV5-1 and J is TRBJ2-7; 7 nucleotides align to TRBD1. There are 16 residues in the CDR3. V was pared by 2 bases and J by 5 bases, with 13 bases of the junction left unmatched. Germline values: CDR1 SGHRS, CDR2 YFSETQ. CDR3 sequence: CASSLIPTGPENEQYF. The CDR3 DNA follows: TGCGCCAGCAGCTTAATTCCGACAGGGCCCGAGAACGAGCAGTACTTC.